These 2 T cell receptor beta chains came from one sample sequenced in a study of blood T cell repertoires in COVID-19. Some clones are missing from TCRdb's copy, which holds only in-frame ones; the method was immunoSEQ multiplex PCR. The sample lists over 150,000 clones; just over 85% were seen once. Sequences were obtained from PBMCs or T cells enriched from blood (not recorded which). All receptors come from a woman under 30 who had recovered from COVID-19.

The chain recombines TRBV6-5 with TRBJ1-4; weak D call: TRBD1 (5 bases). This CDR3 comprises 13 residues. Looked up from germline, CDR1 is MNHEY and CDR2 is SVGAGI. Trimming shortened V by 4 bases and J by 5 bases, and 8 bases separated the two germline ends. The chain's CDR3 is CASSFDRNEKLFF. CDR3 nucleotides: TGTGCCAGCAGTTTCGACAGAAATGAAAAACTGTTTTTT.

The chain is built from TRBV19 and TRBJ1-1, with TRBD1 as a possible D gene (6 bases). CDR1 LNHDA and CDR2 SQIVND come from the germline V gene (reference sequence). V shed 10 bases and J shed 4 bases, with 10 bases lying between them. CDR3 size: 11 residues. The CDR3 is CATQGSTEAFF. The CDR3, as DNA: TGTGCCACCCAGGGGAGCACTGAAGCTTTCTTT.